The 22 T cell receptor beta chains below all came from one sample that was sequenced in a study of identical twins. TCRdb processed the 5' RACE reads anew with MiXCR; each CDR3 protein has one entry. Found here are roughly 540,000 distinct CDR3 sequences, 20% to 25% of them singletons; the top ten hold roughly 0.9%. These data also formed part of another study, on T cells expressing NK-cell markers.

The sample taken for sequencing was CD4+ T cells sorted from blood. All receptors come from a woman aged 18-35 years in good health.

The chain combines TRBV7-2 with TRBJ2-3; 13 bases are shared with TRBD2. Germline V gene data show CDR1 as SGHTA and CDR2 as FQGNSA. Losses at the gene ends were 4 bases for V and 5 bases for J; bases not matched to a gene: 6. This CDR3 has 16 residues. The CDR3 coding sequence is TGTGCCAGCAGCTGGACTAGCGGGAGTGACTTAGATACGCAGTATTTT. Translated: CASSWTSGSDLDTQYF.

This chain uses TRBV15 with TRBJ2-5, with TRBD2 as a possible D gene (6 bases). CDR3 length equals 13 residues. Germline CDR1 and CDR2: LNHNV and YYDKDF (reference sequence). Trimming removed 9 bases from V and 5 bases from J, with 16 bases in between. The CDR3 reads CATSGGPEETQYF. CDR3 DNA sequence: TGTGCCACGAGCGGAGGGCCGGAGGAGACCCAGTACTTC.

This clonotype turned up a few times. V is TRBV5-1 and J is TRBJ2-1; 7 nucleotides align to TRBD1. CDR3 length: 15 residues. The J segment lost 7 bases and the V segment lost 7 bases, leaving 14 bases of the junction unmatched. The V gene's germline CDR1 is SGHRS and CDR2 YFSETQ. CDR3 nucleotide sequence: TGCGCCAGCGCATGGGACAGCGTGTGGGGAAATGAGCAGTTCTTC. Amino acids: CASAWDSVWGNEQFF.

The chain carries TRBV12-3 or TRBV12-4 and TRBJ2-1, with a possible D match to TRBD2 (5 bases). This CDR3 has 15 residues. V lost 1 base, J lost 0 bases, and 7 bases lay in between. CDR3 loop: CASSLGTPSYNEQFF. DNA of the CDR3: TGTGCCAGCAGTTTAGGGACTCCCTCCTACAATGAGCAGTTCTTC.

This clonotype was seen a single time. The J gene is TRBJ1-3, the V gene TRBV6-1; D is uncertain. The V gene's germline CDR1 is MNHNS and CDR2 SASEGT. The CDR3 runs 15 residues. Between the trimmed V and J ends, which lost 6 bases and 4 bases, there was a span of 16 bases. The CDR3 here is CASSPGWAAGNTIYF. DNA for the CDR3: TGTGCCAGCAGCCCCGGGTGGGCTGCAGGAAACACCATATATTTT.

The chain couples TRBV5-1 to TRBJ2-3; the match to TRBD2 covers 9 bases. The CDR3 covers 16 residues. The germline V gene has CDR1 SGHRS and CDR2 YFSETQ. Losses at the gene ends were 0 bases for V and 3 bases for J; bases not matched to a gene: 5. CDR3 in amino acids: CASSLGLAGTTDTQYF. The CDR3 DNA sequence: TGCGCCAGCAGCTTGGGGCTAGCGGGAACGACAGATACGCAGTATTTT.

The rearrangement links TRBV12-3 or TRBV12-4 to TRBJ1-5; 9 bases are shared with TRBD1. This CDR3 is built from 16 residues. V trimming: 6 bases; J trimming: 5 bases; junction bases outside the gene matches: 11. Here the CDR3 reads CASRDRGGCSHQPQHF. The CDR3 DNA follows: TGTGCCAGCAGGGACAGGGGAGGGTGTTCGCATCAGCCCCAGCATTTT.

The V call is TRBV7-9, the J call TRBJ2-1; D possibly uses TRBD1 or TRBD2 (5 bases each). The CDR3 loop spans 15 amino acids. The V gene lost 6 bases and the J gene lost 5 bases, with 17 bases spanning the gap. Germline V gene sequence: CDR1 SEHNR, CDR2 FQNEAQ (reference sequence). The CDR3 loop is CASSSGASGNNEQFF. The CDR3 DNA reads as TGTGCCAGCAGTTCCGGGGCATCGGGGAACAATGAGCAGTTCTTC.

This clonotype was observed a handful of times. This rearrangement joins TRBV6-1 to TRBJ2-5, with D possibly TRBD1 on 6 matching bases. The CDR3 runs 14 residues. Germline assignment: CDR1 MNHNS and CDR2 SASEGT. Between the trimmed V and J ends, which lost 6 bases and 3 bases, there was a span of 14 bases. CDR3 nucleotide sequence: TGTGCCAGCAGGGAGATAAGACAGGAAGAGACCCAGTACTTC. Amino acid sequence: CASREIRQEETQYF.

The chain is built from TRBV5-1 and TRBJ2-3; D gene ambiguous. V lost 2 bases and J lost 6, with 10 bases in between. This CDR3 contains 13 residues. CDR1 and CDR2 (germline): SGHRS, YFSETQ. The DNA of the CDR3 is TGCGCCAGCAGCTTCATATCGGCGGATACGCAGTATTTT. Translation gives CASSFISADTQYF.

The rearrangement uses TRBV12-3 or TRBV12-4 and TRBJ2-4; possible D gene TRBD2, 6 bases. The CDR3 loop spans 15 amino acids. Trimming shortened V by 3 bases and J by 6 bases, and 15 bases separated the two germline ends. CDR3 DNA sequence: TGTGCCAGCAGTTTCTCAGGCGGGGTGGTAAACATTCAGTACTTC. It yields the protein CASSFSGGVVNIQYF.

A word on this clonotype: A much bigger clone sits one base away, suggesting this may be a read error. This likely comes from a read error, as the CDR3 has no conserved phenylalanine or tryptophan at its end. This chain joins TRBV29-1 and TRBJ2-3; D is possibly TRBD1 (6 bases). The CDR3 is 13 residues long. Trimming pared 7 bases from V and 6 bases from J, leaving 17 bases between. Germline V lookup: CDR1 SQVTM, CDR2 ANQGSEA. The CDR3 DNA reads TGCAGCGCAGGACAGAATCACGGGGATACGCAGTATCTT. Protein sequence: CSAGQNHGDTQYL.

The rearrangement links TRBV20-1 to TRBJ2-1, with D perhaps TRBD2 (6 bases). Trimming pared 7 bases from V and 6 bases from J, leaving 22 bases between. Germline CDR1 and CDR2: DFQATT and SNEGSKA (reference sequence). This CDR3 has 15 amino acids. The CDR3 DNA reads as TGCAGTGGAGCCCCGGCGGGGATATCGTTCAATGAGCAGTTCTTC. Amino acids: CSGAPAGISFNEQFF.

This clonotype came up a few times. This chain links TRBV6-2 or TRBV6-3 with TRBJ1-1, with a weak D call TRBD1 (5 bases). Per germline, CDR1 MNHEY and CDR2 SVGEGT. The V end was cut by 7 bases, the J end by 6 bases, with 21 bases between. The CDR3 totals 15 residues. CDR3 region: CASMGDSRTWAEAFF. DNA for the CDR3: TGTGCCAGCATGGGAGACAGCCGAACGTGGGCTGAAGCTTTCTTT.

At least ten counts were recorded for this clonotype. The V gene is TRBV7-2, the J gene TRBJ1-2; 10 bases are shared with TRBD1. Trimming at V came to 5 bases and at J to 4 bases, leaving 4 bases not matched to a gene. Germline values: CDR1 SGHTA, CDR2 FQGNSA. The CDR3 is made up of 14 amino acids. In DNA form, the CDR3 reads TGTGCCAGCAGCCGACAGGGGGCGGGCTATGGCTACACCTTC. Translated: CASSRQGAGYGYTF.

The V call is TRBV10-3, the J call TRBJ2-3; no clear D. CDR3 size: 14 residues. The germline V and J ends were trimmed by 7 bases and 0 bases, with 11 bases remaining between them. Germline values: CDR1 ENHRY, CDR2 SYGVKD. CDR3 protein: CAITKGRSTDTQYF. In DNA, the CDR3 is TGTGCCATCACTAAAGGGCGGAGCACAGATACGCAGTATTTT.

V usage is TRBV6-1 and J usage is TRBJ1-6, with TRBD1 matching over 9 bases. This CDR3 is built from 16 residues. CDR1 MNHNS and CDR2 SASEGT come from the germline V gene. With 5 bases clipped from V and 8 bases from J, the junction kept 10 bases outside the gene matches. DNA for the CDR3: TGTGCCAGCAGTCCCCGGGACAGGGCGCGGGATTCACCCCTCCACTTT. Its translation: CASSPRDRARDSPLHF.

Ten or more counts support this clonotype. This chain connects TRBV20-1 to TRBJ1-5; possibly TRBD1 for D (5 bases). CDR1 and CDR2 (germline): DFQATT, SNEGSKA (reference sequence). The CDR3 loop spans 14 amino acids. The V end was cut by 5 bases, the J end by 2 bases, with 13 bases between. In DNA form, the CDR3 reads TGCAGTGCTTATCAGATGGGACGCAATCAGCCCCAGCATTTT. It codes for CSAYQMGRNQPQHF.

The chain combines TRBV10-2 with TRBJ2-2; 9 bases fit TRBD2. Trimming at V came to 0 bases and at J to 3 bases, leaving 8 bases not matched to a gene. Germline CDR1 reads WSHSY; CDR2 reads SAAADI. This CDR3 is built from 18 residues. The CDR3: CASSESPLAGRHTGELFF. The CDR3 coding sequence is TGCGCCAGCAGTGAGTCGCCTCTAGCGGGGCGACACACCGGGGAGCTGTTTTTT.

This clonotype was seen more than once but under ten times. The chain couples TRBV5-1 to TRBJ1-1; the D is unclear. The V and J ends lost 1 base and 11 bases respectively, with 12 bases between them. This CDR3 region has 12 residues. Germline lookup yields CDR1 SGHRS and CDR2 YFSETQ. The CDR3 DNA is TGCGCCAGCAGCTTGAAATCGGACCGCGCTTTCTTT. It encodes CASSLKSDRAFF.

The chain employs TRBV5-1 and TRBJ1-1; D is unclear. V lost 6 bases and J 3 bases, leaving 15 bases between the germline ends. This CDR3 is 14 amino acids long. The germline V gene encodes CDR1 SGHRS and CDR2 YFSETQ. The CDR3 DNA follows: TGCGCCAGCACCCCTTCGGTAGGTGACACTGAAGCTTTCTTT. Protein sequence: CASTPSVGDTEAFF. The whole variable domain, filled in from reference TRBV5-1 and TRBJ1-1, reads KAGVTQTPRYLIKTRGQQVTLSCSPISGHRSVSWYQQTPGQGLQFLFEYFSETQRNKGNFPGRFSGRQFSNSRSEMNVSTLELGDSALYLCASTPSVGDTEAFFGQGTRLTVV.

This clonotype was picked up a small number of times. The rearrangement uses TRBV9 and TRBJ2-7; weak D call: TRBD2 (6 bases). The CDR3 consists of 15 residues. Germline V CDR1 and CDR2: SGDLS, YYNGEE. Trimming took 0 bases from V and 2 from J, leaving 12 bases between them. CDR3 sequence reads: CASSVGSGGPYEQYF. The DNA for the CDR3 is TGTGCCAGCAGCGTAGGTAGCGGCGGACCCTACGAGCAGTACTTC.